Only a few counts were recorded for the clone carrying this T cell receptor beta chain. Its antigen is undetermined. The sample originates from a study of early T cells in non-severe SARS-CoV-2 infection. At the level of the study: Sequencing of unsorted whole blood was done on bulk RNA, leaving chains unpaired. The study's findings and limits: Matches to VDJdb favored anti-spike CD8 responses and missed private and CD4 specificities.

Germline V CDR1 and CDR2: SGHNT, YENEEA. CDR3 size: 13 residues. Trimming removed 1 base from V and 8 bases from J, with 10 bases in between. In the library, individual cDNA molecules carried attached unique molecular identifiers. TCRdb analysed the 5' RACE reads with MiXCR anew, one entry per CDR3 protein. The sample holds about 69,000 distinct CDR3 sequences, 4.6% seen once. Source: whole blood, taken at baseline. This clonotype was sampled from an adult who was a healthcare worker with PCR-confirmed SARS-CoV-2 infection or an uninfected control (not recorded which). The donor label of this sample is uncertain. The rearrangement joins TRBV11-3 to TRBJ2-3; D possibly corresponds to TRBD2 (5 bases). Here the CDR3 DNA reads TGTGCCAGCAGCTTAGCCGGGGATGGTACGCAGTATTTT. Protein: CASSLAGDGTQYF.